Listed below are T cell receptor beta chains from one sample, sequenced in a study of T cells of healthy individuals. TCRdb itself ran the 5' RACE reads through MiXCR, one entry per CDR3 protein. Of over 95,000 distinct CDR3 sequences in the sample, 17% were seen once. The origin of the receptors is a human donor in good health. The conserved cysteine and the conserved F or W are not part of the CDR3 here.

TRBV20-1	TRBJ2-5	SAGGVYQETQY
TRBV14	TRBJ2-7	ASSQATGGYYEQY
TRBV7-8	TRBJ2-3	ASSLVQGLTDTQY
TRBV27	TRBJ2-7	ASSLRDGPYEQY
TRBV6-5	TRBJ1-2	ASSYSTGWLGGYT
TRBV7-3	TRBJ1-1	ASSLLSTGGDTEAF
TRBV6-1	TRBJ2-3	ASSEEAGDPDTQY
TRBV6-5	TRBJ2-2	ASSYHQGSDTGELF
TRBV7-9	TRBJ2-2	ASSFLAGPNTGELF
TRBV4-1	TRBJ2-7	ASSQAERHEQY
TRBV28	TRBJ2-7	ASSGWGPVISEQY